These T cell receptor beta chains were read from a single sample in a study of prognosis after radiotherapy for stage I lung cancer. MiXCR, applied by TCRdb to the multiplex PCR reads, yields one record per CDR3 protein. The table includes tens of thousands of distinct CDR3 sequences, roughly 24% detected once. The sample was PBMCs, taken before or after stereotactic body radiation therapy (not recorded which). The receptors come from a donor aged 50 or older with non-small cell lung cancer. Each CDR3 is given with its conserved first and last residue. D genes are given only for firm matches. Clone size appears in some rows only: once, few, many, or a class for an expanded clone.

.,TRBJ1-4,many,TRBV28,TGTGCCAGCAGACTAATGGGCGGTTGGGGTGAAAAACTGTTTTTT,CASRLMGGWGEKLFF
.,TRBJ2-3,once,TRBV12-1,TGTGCCAGCAGCTTTGCCCCTAAAGGACAGGGCCAGATTCATAGCACAGATACGCAGTATTTT,CASSFAPKGQGQIHSTDTQYF
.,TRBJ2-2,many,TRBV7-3,TGTGCCAGCAGCTTAACAGCGGGTACCGGGGAGCTGTTTTTT,CASSLTAGTGELFF
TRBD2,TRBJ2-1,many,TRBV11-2,TGTGCCAGCAGTTCCGGGACTAGCGGGAGTCACTCCTACAATGAGCAGTTCTTC,CASSSGTSGSHSYNEQFF
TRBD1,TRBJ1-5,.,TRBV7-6,TGTGCCAGCAGCCGGGACAGGGGTGGCAATCAGCCCCAGCATTTT,CASSRDRGGNQPQHF
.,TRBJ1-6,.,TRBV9,TGTGCCAGCAGCGTATTCGGTGACGGGGATTCATCCCTCCACTTT,CASSVFGDGDSSLHF
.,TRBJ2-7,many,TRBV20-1,TGCAGTGCTAGAGGCAGTATAGGTAGCGAGCAGTACTTC,CSARGSIGSEQYF
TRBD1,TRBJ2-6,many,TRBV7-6,TGTGCCAGCAGCTCACAGGGGACTGGGGCCAACGTCCTGACTTTC,CASSSQGTGANVLTF
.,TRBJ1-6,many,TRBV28,TGTGCCAGCAGTTCAGTTTACGGGAGCTCCTATAATTCACCCCTCCACTTT,CASSSVYGSSYNSPLHF
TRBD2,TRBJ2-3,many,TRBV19,TGTGCCAGTAGTGCCTCGGGGGGGGGCACAGATACGCAGTATTTT,CASSASGGGTDTQYF
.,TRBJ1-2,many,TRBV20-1,TGCAGTGCTCTGGGCCACGACGGCAACTATGGCTACACCTTC,CSALGHDGNYGYTF
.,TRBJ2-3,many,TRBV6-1,TGTGCCAGCAGCACCACAGATACGCAGTATTTT,CASSTTDTQYF
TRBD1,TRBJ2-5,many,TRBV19,TGTGCCAGCAGCAAAGAGGACAGGAGAGGACCTGGGACCCAGTACTTC,CASSKEDRRGPGTQYF
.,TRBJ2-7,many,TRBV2,TGTGCCAGCGTTGGGGCAGGGGCCTACGAGCAGTACTTC,CASVGAGAYEQYF
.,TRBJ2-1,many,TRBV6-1,TGTGCCAGCAAGGGGGGAGTTGGGGGGGGCGGGAATGAGCAGTTCTTC,CASKGGVGGGGNEQFF
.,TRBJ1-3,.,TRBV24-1,TGTGCCACCAGTGATTTTGGGGGAAACACCATATATTTT,CATSDFGGNTIYF
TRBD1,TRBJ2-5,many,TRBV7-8,TGTGCCAGCAGCTTAGGGACAGGGCAAGGTGGAGAGACCCAGTACTTC,CASSLGTGQGGETQYF